Listed here are 17 T cell receptor beta chains from one sample, sequenced in a study of shared clonotypes between healthy human individuals. Data came from immunoSEQ multiplex PCR; TCRdb stores just in-frame clones and leaves some out. Of roughly 2 million clones listed, 85% to 95% are singletons. Sequencing was done on a sample of naive CD4+ T cells sorted from blood. Subset in this sample: CD45RA+ positively selected. These TCRs come from a man in his late teens or twenties in good health.

As concerns this clone: This same CDR3 is encoded by further DNA sequences in the sample. The CDR3 DNA follows: TGCGCCAGCAGCTTGGGAAGGGAAGCAGATACGCAGTATTTT. It is translated as CASSLGREADTQYF. V is TRBV5-1 and J is TRBJ2-3; no reliable D call. Trimming stripped 0 bases from V and 4 bases from J, with 9 bases between. The germline CDR1 and CDR2 sequences are SGHRS and YFSETQ. This CDR3 is built from 14 residues.

This chain links TRBV6-1 with TRBJ1-1, with D unresolved. V was pared by 2 bases and J by 2 bases, with 9 bases between. The germline V gene encodes CDR1 MNHNS and CDR2 SASEGT. The length of the CDR3 is 14 residues. The CDR3 loop reads CASSEWEGNTEAFF. CDR3 DNA sequence: TGTGCCAGCAGTGAATGGGAGGGAAACACTGAAGCTTTCTTT.

Here the CDR3 DNA reads TGTGCCAGCAGTTTGGACAGCGATTACTATGGCTACACCTTC. It yields the protein CASSLDSDYYGYTF. The chain uses TRBV6-5 and TRBJ1-2, with TRBD1 as a possible D gene (6 bases). Germline loops: CDR1 MNHEY, CDR2 SVGAGI. This CDR3 region has 14 residues. V gave up 4 bases and J gave up 3 bases, with 12 bases separating them.

This clone has only one observation. The chain combines TRBV6-6 with TRBJ2-1, with no clear D. The CDR3 length is 12 residues. The V gene lost 6 bases and the J gene lost 10 bases, with 13 bases spanning the gap. CDR1 MNHNY and CDR2 SVGAGI come from the germline V gene (reference sequence). The CDR3 is CASSQATREQFF. As DNA, the CDR3 is TGTGCCAGCAGCCAGGCTACCAGGGAGCAGTTCTTC.

The J gene is TRBJ2-3, the V gene TRBV9; TRBD1 is a possible D gene (6 bases). This CDR3 spans 16 amino acids. Trimming removed 4 bases from V and 0 bases from J, with 15 bases in between. From germline, CDR1 is SGDLS and CDR2 YYNGEE. CDR3 sequence: CASSSQGRASTDTQYF. The CDR3 region has the DNA TGTGCCAGCAGCTCCCAGGGGAGAGCTAGCACAGATACGCAGTATTTT. Full variable domain (outside the CDR3, taken from reference TRBV9 and TRBJ2-3): DSGVTQTPKHLITATGQRVTLRCSPRSGDLSVYWYQQSLDQGLQFLIQYYNGEERAKGNILERFSAQQFPDLHSELNLSSLELGDSALYFCASSSQGRASTDTQYFGPGTRLTVL.

This rearrangement joins TRBV10-2 to TRBJ2-3; possible D gene TRBD1, 5 bases. The germline gives CDR1 WSHSY, CDR2 SAAADI. V was shortened by 1 base and J by 4 bases, with 9 bases between the two germline ends. The CDR3 runs to 14 residues. The CDR3 loop reads CASSEFQGADTQYF. CDR3 DNA sequence: TGCGCCAGCAGTGAGTTCCAGGGCGCAGATACGCAGTATTTT.

The V and J genes are TRBV20-1 and TRBJ2-3; D not certain. V was shortened by 7 bases and J by 5 bases, with 10 bases between the two germline ends. The length of the CDR3 is 11 residues. Germline CDR1 DFQATT, CDR2 SNEGSKA (reference sequence). CDR3 nucleotide sequence: TGCAGTGTGGGCCGCCAAGATACGCAGTATTTT. Residues: CSVGRQDTQYF.

This sequence joins TRBV11-2 and TRBJ2-3; D call uncertain. The germline CDR1 and CDR2 sequences are SGHAT and FQNNGV. With 5 bases removed from V and 6 bases from J, the gap between germline ends came to 18 bases. The CDR3 runs to 15 residues. The chain's CDR3 is CASSGTIKKADTQYF. The CDR3 DNA follows: TGTGCCAGCAGCGGTACCATCAAAAAGGCGGATACGCAGTATTTT.

The chain recombines TRBV5-1 with TRBJ1-1; no definite D call. From germline, CDR1 is SGHRS and CDR2 YFSETQ. This CDR3 is built from 16 residues. V lost 2 bases and J 4 bases, leaving 18 bases between the germline ends. The CDR3 loop reads CASSLTPREMRTEAFF. CDR3 DNA sequence: TGCGCCAGCAGCTTAACACCTAGGGAGATGCGCACTGAAGCTTTCTTT.

Turning to this clone: With a much larger clone just one base away, this may be a read error. J is TRBJ1-2 and V is TRBV4-1; 7 nucleotides line up with TRBD1. In germline, CDR1 is MGHRA, CDR2 YSYEKL. This CDR3 has 14 amino acids. For the CDR3, the DNA is TGCGCCAGCAGCCCTCAGGGGGTTTTCGATGGCTACGCCTTC. It encodes CASSPQGVFDGYAF.

The chain is built from TRBV6-4 and TRBJ1-1, with D possibly being TRBD1 (6 bases). CDR1 and CDR2 from the germline V gene are MRHNA and SNTAGT. CDR3 length equals 16 residues. V was clipped by 3 bases and J by 1 base, with 15 bases between them. CDR3 bases: TGTGCCAGCAGTGAATTGGCGGGGGCTAGGAACACTGAAGCTTTCTTT. Protein product: CASSELAGARNTEAFF.

This chain connects TRBV4-1 to TRBJ1-1; perhaps TRBD1 as D (5 bases). Trimming stripped 3 bases from V and 0 bases from J, with 11 bases between. Germline assignment: CDR1 MGHRA and CDR2 YSYEKL. This CDR3 comprises 15 residues. The CDR3 DNA is TGCGCCAGCAGCCAGGGACTGACTTTGAACACTGAAGCTTTCTTT. Residues: CASSQGLTLNTEAFF.

Only a few counts were recorded for this clone. The genes are TRBV5-1 and TRBJ1-2; TRBD1 is a possible D gene (5 bases). CDR1 and CDR2 (germline): SGHRS, YFSETQ. The V and J ends lost 5 bases and 1 base respectively, with 12 bases between them. The CDR3 is made up of 14 amino acids. The CDR3 loop is CASRPRGINYGYTF. The CDR3 coding sequence is TGCGCCAGCAGGCCTAGGGGAATTAACTATGGCTACACCTTC.

V usage is TRBV10-3 and J usage is TRBJ1-5; 10 nucleotides align to TRBD1. The trim removed 3 bases at V and 0 bases at J, leaving 5 bases unmatched. The CDR3 contains 17 residues. CDR1 and CDR2 (germline): ENHRY, SYGVKD. CDR3 in amino acids: CAISDGQGGYSNQPQHF. CDR3 in DNA: TGTGCCATCAGTGATGGACAGGGGGGGTATAGCAATCAGCCCCAGCATTTT.

The CDR3 coding sequence is TGTGCCAGCAGCTCGTCGAGCCGCCGCTCCTACGAGCAGTACTTC. Its protein is CASSSSSRRSYEQYF. The chain links TRBV5-5 to TRBJ2-7; no clear D. The CDR3 is made up of 15 amino acids. V was cut by 3 bases and J by 0 bases, with 13 bases left in between. Germline V gives CDR1 SGHKS, CDR2 YYEKEE (reference sequence).

The V and J genes are TRBV5-4 and TRBJ1-1; no reliable D call. The CDR3 extends over 13 amino acids. Germline V lookup: CDR1 SGHNT, CDR2 YYREEE (reference sequence). V was shortened by 3 bases and J by 4 bases, with 10 bases between the two germline ends. CDR3 DNA sequence: TGTGCCAGCAGCTCGCCCGGAGGCACTGAAGCTTTCTTT. This encodes CASSSPGGTEAFF.

The chain has TRBV6-1 and TRBJ2-7; D may be TRBD1 (6 bases). Germline V lookup: CDR1 MNHNS, CDR2 SASEGT. This CDR3 contains 12 residues. Trimming took 8 bases from V and 3 from J, leaving 11 bases between them. CDR3 sequence reads: CASLDRFYEQYF. The CDR3 region has the DNA TGTGCCAGCTTGGACAGATTCTACGAGCAGTACTTC.